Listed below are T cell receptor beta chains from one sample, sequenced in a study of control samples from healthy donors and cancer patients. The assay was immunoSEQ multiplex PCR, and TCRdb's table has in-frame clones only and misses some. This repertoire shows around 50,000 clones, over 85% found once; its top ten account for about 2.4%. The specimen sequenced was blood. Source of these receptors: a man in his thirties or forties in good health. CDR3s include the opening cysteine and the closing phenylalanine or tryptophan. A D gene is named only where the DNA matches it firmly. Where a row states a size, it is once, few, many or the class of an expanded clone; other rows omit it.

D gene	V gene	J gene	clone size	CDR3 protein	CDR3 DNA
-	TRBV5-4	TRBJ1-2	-	CASSLAGNGYTF	TGTGCCAGCAGCTTGGCGGGGAATGGCTACACCTTC
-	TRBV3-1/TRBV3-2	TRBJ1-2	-	CASSSLNNYGYTF	TGTGCCAGCAGTAGCCTCAATAACTATGGCTACACCTTC
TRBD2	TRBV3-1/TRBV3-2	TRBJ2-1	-	CASTSKSPLAGDYNEQFF	TGTGCCAGCACCTCCAAGTCTCCTCTAGCGGGTGACTACAATGAGCAGTTCTTC
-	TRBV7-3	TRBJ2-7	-	CASNSGAVSYEQYF	TGTGCCAGCAACTCCGGGGCTGTCTCCTACGAGCAGTACTTC
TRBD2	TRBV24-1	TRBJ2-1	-	CATSDWGGRGRNEQFF	TGTGCCACCAGTGATTGGGGCGGGAGGGGGCGCAATGAGCAGTTCTTC
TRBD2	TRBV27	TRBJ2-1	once	CASSRPLAGNYNEQFF	TGTGCCAGCAGCCGCCCGCTAGCGGGAAATTACAATGAGCAGTTCTTC
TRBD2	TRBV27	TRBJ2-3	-	CASSPRPGLAGGIDTQYF	TGTGCCAGCAGTCCTAGACCCGGACTAGCGGGAGGAATAGATACGCAGTATTTT
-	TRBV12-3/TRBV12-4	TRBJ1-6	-	CASSKGTNSPLHF	TGTGCCAGCAGTAAAGGCACTAATTCACCCCTCCACTTT
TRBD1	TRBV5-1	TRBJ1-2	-	CASSLGTGGYGYTF	TGCGCCAGCAGCTTGGGGACAGGGGGCTATGGCTACACCTTC
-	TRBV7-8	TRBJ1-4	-	CASSLGEGAVEKLFF	TGTGCCAGCAGCTTAGGGGAAGGGGCAGTCGAAAAACTGTTTTTT
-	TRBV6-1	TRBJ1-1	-	CASSESMNTEAFF	TGTGCCAGCAGTGAATCTATGAACACTGAAGCTTTCTTT
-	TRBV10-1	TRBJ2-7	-	CASSYSDGEQYF	TGCGCCAGCAGCTATAGCGACGGCGAGCAGTACTTC
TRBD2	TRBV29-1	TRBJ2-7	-	CSVDLAGEYEQYF	TGCAGCGTTGATCTAGCGGGAGAGTACGAGCAGTACTTC
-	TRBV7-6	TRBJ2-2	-	CASSPLWGWDGELFF	TGTGCCAGCAGTCCCCTTTGGGGATGGGACGGGGAGCTGTTTTTT
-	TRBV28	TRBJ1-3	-	CASSSGVDSGNTIYF	TGTGCCAGCAGTTCTGGGGTAGACTCTGGAAACACCATATATTTT
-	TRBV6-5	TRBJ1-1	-	CASRRNTEAFF	TGTGCCAGCAGACGGAACACTGAAGCTTTCTTT
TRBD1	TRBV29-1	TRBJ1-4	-	CSVEPRGANEKLFF	TGCAGCGTTGAACCCAGGGGGGCTAATGAAAAACTGTTTTTT
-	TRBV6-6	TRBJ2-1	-	CASSPSTGRVLGSYNEQFF	TGTGCCAGCAGTCCTTCGACAGGGAGGGTTTTGGGCTCCTACAATGAGCAGTTCTTC
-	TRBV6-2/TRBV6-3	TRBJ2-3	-	CASSYAASDGDTQYF	TGTGCCAGCAGTTACGCGGCTAGCGATGGAGATACGCAGTATTTT
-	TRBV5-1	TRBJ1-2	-	CASSLEGNYGYTF	TGCGCCAGCAGCTTGGAGGGTAACTATGGCTACACCTTC
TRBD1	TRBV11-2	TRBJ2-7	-	CASSFTGVGYEQYF	TGTGCCAGCAGCTTCACAGGGGTGGGATACGAGCAGTACTTC
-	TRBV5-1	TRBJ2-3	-	CASSRYLAHQSLTDTQYF	TGCGCCAGCAGCAGATACTTAGCGCACCAATCCCTGACAGATACGCAGTATTTT
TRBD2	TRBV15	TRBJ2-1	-	CATSQSGGAYNEQFF	TGTGCCACCAGCCAAAGCGGGGGGGCCTACAATGAGCAGTTCTTC
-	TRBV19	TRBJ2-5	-	CASKEGASEETQYF	TGTGCCAGTAAGGAGGGGGCAAGTGAAGAGACCCAGTACTTC
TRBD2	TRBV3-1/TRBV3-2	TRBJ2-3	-	CASSQAASGSTDTQYF	TGTGCCAGCAGCCAAGCTGCTAGCGGGAGTACAGATACGCAGTATTTT
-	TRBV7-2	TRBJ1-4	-	CASSSSGDEKLFF	TGTGCCAGCAGCTCTTCCGGGGATGAAAAACTGTTTTTT
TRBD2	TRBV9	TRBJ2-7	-	CASSVDGRVYEQYF	TGTGCCAGCAGCGTAGACGGGAGGGTCTACGAGCAGTACTTC
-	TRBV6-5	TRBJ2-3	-	CASSYSRSTDTQYF	TGTGCCAGCAGTTACTCGCGGAGCACAGATACGCAGTATTTT
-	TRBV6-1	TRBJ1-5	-	CASSEARGRNQPQHF	TGTGCCAGCAGTGAAGCGAGGGGCCGCAATCAGCCCCAGCATTTT
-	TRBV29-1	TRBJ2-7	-	CSVEVYSPYEQYF	TGCAGCGTTGAAGTGTACAGTCCCTACGAGCAGTACTTC
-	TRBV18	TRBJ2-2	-	CASSPPNTGELFF	TGTGCCAGCTCACCACCGAACACCGGGGAGCTGTTTTTT
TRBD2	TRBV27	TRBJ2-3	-	CASSFTGLAVSTDTQYF	TGTGCCAGCAGTTTCACGGGACTAGCGGTTAGCACAGATACGCAGTATTTT
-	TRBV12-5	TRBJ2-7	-	CASGLVYEQYF	TGTGCTAGTGGTTTGGTATACGAGCAGTACTTC
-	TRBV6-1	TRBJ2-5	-	CASSEGWGQETQYF	TGTGCCAGCAGTGAGGGGTGGGGTCAAGAGACCCAGTACTTC
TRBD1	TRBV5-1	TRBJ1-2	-	CASSLASFRDRAYGYTF	TGCGCCAGCAGCTTGGCCTCCTTCCGGGACAGGGCCTATGGCTACACCTTC
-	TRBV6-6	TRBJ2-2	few	CASSTGPDGAGELFF	TGTGCCAGCAGTACGGGACCCGATGGGGCCGGGGAGCTGTTTTTT
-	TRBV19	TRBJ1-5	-	CASSLGSRNQPQHF	TGTGCCAGTAGCCTTGGCAGCCGCAATCAGCCCCAGCATTTT
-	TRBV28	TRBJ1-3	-	CASSLIVGKTSGNTIYF	TGTGCCAGCAGTTTAATCGTAGGGAAAACGTCTGGAAACACCATATATTTT
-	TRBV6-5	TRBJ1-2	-	CASSYGAAPILYGYTF	TGTGCCAGCAGTTACGGGGCAGCGCCGATACTCTATGGCTACACCTTC
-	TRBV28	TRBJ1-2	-	CASTGTTNYGYTF	TGTGCCAGCACCGGCACCACTAACTATGGCTACACCTTC
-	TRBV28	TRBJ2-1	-	CASSLSFLAEEQFF	TGTGCCAGCAGTTTAAGCTTTCTAGCAGAAGAGCAGTTCTTC
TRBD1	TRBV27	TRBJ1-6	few	CASSLMTGTYNSPLHF	TGTGCCAGCAGTTTGATGACAGGGACCTATAATTCACCCCTCCACTTT
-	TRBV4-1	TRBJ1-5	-	CASSQVFGRGGGWPQHF	TGCGCCAGCAGCCAAGTATTCGGAAGGGGAGGCGGATGGCCCCAGCATTTT
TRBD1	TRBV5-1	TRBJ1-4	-	CASSLGQTNEKLFF	TGCGCCAGCAGCCTGGGACAGACTAATGAAAAACTGTTTTTT
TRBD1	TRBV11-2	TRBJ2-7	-	CASSPGQGRVEEQYF	TGTGCCAGCAGTCCGGGACAGGGGAGAGTAGAGGAGCAGTACTTC
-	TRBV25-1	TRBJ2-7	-	CASIVQGNGEQYF	TGTGCCAGCATAGTACAGGGAAATGGGGAGCAGTACTTC